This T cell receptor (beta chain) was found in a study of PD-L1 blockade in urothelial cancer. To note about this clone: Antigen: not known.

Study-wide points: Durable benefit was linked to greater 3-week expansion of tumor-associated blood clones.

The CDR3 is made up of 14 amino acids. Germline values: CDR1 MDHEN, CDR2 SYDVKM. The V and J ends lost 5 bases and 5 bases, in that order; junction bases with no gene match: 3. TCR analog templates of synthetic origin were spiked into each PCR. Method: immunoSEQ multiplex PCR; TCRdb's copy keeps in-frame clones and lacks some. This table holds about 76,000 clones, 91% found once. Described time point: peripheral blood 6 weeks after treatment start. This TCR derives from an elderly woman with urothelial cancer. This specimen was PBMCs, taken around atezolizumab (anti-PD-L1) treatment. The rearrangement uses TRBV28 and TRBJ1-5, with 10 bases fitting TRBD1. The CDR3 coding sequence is TGTGCCAGCAGTGTGACAGGGGGCTATCAGCCCCAGCATTTT. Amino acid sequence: CASSVTGGYQPQHF.